This entry features one T cell receptor (beta chain) sequence. Its antigen remains unknown. This entry belongs to a study of response to subunit inactivated influenza vaccine. The study, taken as a whole, reports: After each seasonal influenza vaccination, few new T cells are recruited, the authors suggested.

TCRdb used MiXCR to reprocess the RT-PCR reads, holding one entry per CDR3 protein. The profile shows around 250,000 distinct CDR3 sequences, 12% of them singletons. The germline V gene encodes CDR1 DFQATT and CDR2 SNEGSKA (reference sequence). With 2 bases clipped from V and 4 bases from J, the junction kept 2 bases outside the gene matches. This CDR3 spans 13 amino acids. The source is a man in his fifties who received an inactivated influenza vaccine. The sequences come from non-naive T cells sorted from PBMCs, collected roughly 2 weeks before vaccination. The rearrangement joins TRBV20-1 to TRBJ2-3; 8 bases align to TRBD1. This CDR3 reads CSARWDRSDTQYF. The CDR3 bases are TGCAGTGCTAGATGGGACAGGTCAGATACGCAGTATTTT.